These 12 T cell receptor beta chains share one sample of origin, sequenced in a study of T cell changes during pregnancy in multiple sclerosis (dated by TCRdb to between 2017 and 2020). Library preparation was by the immunoSEQ multiplex PCR assay. Imported from immuneACCESS, the table was reduced by TCRdb to in-frame sequences with V and J called. These copies leave out some clones; in studies compared against another copy, an unresolved V gene accounts for under half, and the cause of the remainder is not known. The sample table shows around 100,000 clones, and approximately 94% are seen once. The ten top clones hold around 1.2% of the sample. This specimen was peripheral blood, taken in the second trimester of pregnancy. The receptors derive from a female donor with multiple sclerosis, enrolled in a pregnancy study.

The rearrangement joins TRBV11-3 to TRBJ2-5; TRBD1 aligns across 7 bases. The CDR3 spans 16 residues. Trimming removed 5 bases from V and 5 bases from J; junction bases left unmatched: 14. CDR1 is SGHNT and CDR2 is YENEEA in the germline V gene. This CDR3 reads CASSDSSTGARETQYF. CDR3 nucleotide sequence: TGTGCCAGCAGCGATTCTTCTACAGGGGCCCGGGAGACCCAGTACTTC.

J is TRBJ1-2 and V is TRBV6-6; 9 bases map to TRBD1. The V and J ends lost 7 bases and 6 bases, in that order; junction bases with no gene match: 15. The CDR3 is 16 amino acids. Germline values: CDR1 MNHNY, CDR2 SVGAGI (reference sequence). The DNA of the CDR3 is TGTGCCAGCAATAATGGGGGACCGTGGGACAGGGATGGCTACACCTTC. Translation: CASNNGGPWDRDGYTF.

The rearrangement joins TRBV28 to TRBJ2-1, with 9 bases lining up with TRBD1. Germline CDR1 MDHEN, CDR2 SYDVKM. This CDR3 contains 15 residues. Trimming took 3 bases from V and 7 from J; bases not matched to a gene: 7. The CDR3 DNA follows: TGTGCCAGCAGTTTGGAGACAGGGGGGGGGAATGAGCAGTTCTTC. It encodes CASSLETGGGNEQFF.

This clone has just one count. V usage is TRBV30 and J usage is TRBJ2-2; the D gene is possibly TRBD1 (5 bases). The CDR3 has 15 amino acids. Trimming shortened V by 4 bases and J by 7 bases, and 19 bases separated the two germline ends. CDR1 and CDR2 (germline): GTSNPN, SVGIG (reference sequence). For the CDR3, the DNA is TGTGCCTGGACTTGGGTGAAGGGGTATGGCGGGGAGCTGTTTTTT. This encodes CAWTWVKGYGGELFF. The variable domain in full, with the rest retrieved from reference TRBV30 and TRBJ2-2, is SQTIHQWPATLVQPVGSPLSLECTVEGTSNPNLYWYRQAAGRGLQLLFYSVGIGQISSEVPQNLSASRPQDRQFILSSKKLLLSDSGFYLCAWTWVKGYGGELFFGEGSRLTVL.

The genes are TRBV30 and TRBJ2-5; 13 positions match TRBD2. CDR3 length: 17 residues. The junction had 12 bases not matched to a gene; V was cut back by 3 bases and J by 5 bases. Germline loops: CDR1 GTSNPN, CDR2 SVGIG (reference sequence). CDR3 DNA: TGTGCCTGGAGGCCGGGACAACTAGCGGGGGGGCCTGAGACCCAGTACTTC. It is translated as CAWRPGQLAGGPETQYF.

The chain joins TRBV28 to TRBJ2-1, with 8 bases fitting TRBD2. This CDR3 spans 16 amino acids. V lost 3 bases and J lost 5; bases outside the gene matches: 9. Germline V gene sequence: CDR1 MDHEN, CDR2 SYDVKM. DNA for the CDR3: TGTGCCAGCAGTTTCAATAGCGGGAAGACACACAATGAGCAGTTCTTC. It encodes CASSFNSGKTHNEQFF.

V and J are TRBV7-2 and TRBJ1-5; possibly TRBD1 for D (5 bases). The CDR3 is 15 residues long. Germline-derived CDR1 and CDR2 are SGHTA and FQGNSA. Trimming pared 4 bases from V and 4 bases from J, leaving 14 bases between. CDR3 in DNA: TGTGCCAGCAGCTCCGGGAGACAGAGTAATCAGCCCCAGCATTTT. It encodes CASSSGRQSNQPQHF. Full variable domain (rest looked up from reference TRBV7-2 and TRBJ1-5): GAGVSQSPSNKVTEKGKDVELRCDPISGHTALYWYRQSLGQGLEFLIYFQGNSAPDKSGLPSDRFSAERTGGSVSTLTIQRTQQEDSAVYLCASSSGRQSNQPQHFGDGTRLSIL.

V is TRBV6-1 and J is TRBJ1-6; no clear D. The CDR3 loop spans 14 amino acids. Between the trimmed V and J ends, which lost 3 bases and 9 bases, there was a span of 12 bases. Germline assignment: CDR1 MNHNS and CDR2 SASEGT. The CDR3 sequence: CASSDLGYSSPLHF. The CDR3 DNA follows: TGTGCCAGCAGTGACCTTGGGTACAGTTCACCCCTCCACTTT.

The V call is TRBV2, the J call TRBJ2-4; a possible D gene is TRBD2 (5 bases). The V gene's germline CDR1 is SNHLY and CDR2 FYNNEI. The CDR3 sequence is 15 residues long. V shed 0 bases and J shed 7 bases, with 13 bases lying between them. The CDR3 reads CASSEAAVKRNIQYF. The CDR3, as DNA: TGTGCCAGCAGTGAAGCCGCGGTTAAGCGGAACATTCAGTACTTC.

J is TRBJ1-2 and V is TRBV27; the D gene is possibly TRBD1 (5 bases). The CDR3 sequence is 14 residues long. In germline, CDR1 is MNHEY, CDR2 SMNVEV (reference sequence). The ends were cut back, 3 bases at V and 5 bases at J, with 13 bases in the middle. The CDR3 bases are TGTGCCAGCAGTTTCAGGGAAGGTCCATATGGCTACACCTTC. Translated: CASSFREGPYGYTF.

The genes are TRBV6-1 and TRBJ1-1; 9 nucleotides match TRBD1. The CDR3 is made up of 14 amino acids. V was pared by 4 bases and J by 4 bases, with 4 bases of the junction left unmatched. Germline V gene sequence: CDR1 MNHNS, CDR2 SASEGT. CDR3 sequence: CASSALTGGTEAFF. CDR3 nucleotides: TGTGCCAGCAGTGCGCTGACAGGGGGCACTGAAGCTTTCTTT.

This sequence joins TRBV10-3 and TRBJ2-7, with 12 nucleotides matching TRBD1. CDR1 is ENHRY, CDR2 SYGVKD, per germline. The V and J ends lost 6 bases and 7 bases, in that order; junction bases with no gene match: 10. The CDR3 loop spans 15 amino acids. Written as DNA, the CDR3 is TGTGCCATCAGGGAGACGGGACAGGGGGCGGGAGAGCAGTACTTC. Its translation: CAIRETGQGAGEQYF.